One T cell receptor (beta chain) is described in this entry. Its binding antigen is unknown. One base away there is no much larger clone; base qualities are not given. The data were obtained in a study of response to subunit inactivated influenza vaccine (dated by TCRdb to between 2017 and 2018). General notes on the study: The study used deep quantitative T cell receptor repertoire profiling to track responses to a trivalent subunit inactivated influenza vaccine. The study at large found these results: According to the authors, only a limited number of new T cells may be recruited by each seasonal influenza vaccination.

CDR1 DFQATT and CDR2 SNEGSKA are derived from the germline V gene (reference sequence). V is shortened by 7 bases, J by 2 bases, and the region joining them spans 11 bases. The CDR3 measures 12 amino acids from cysteine to phenylalanine. The CDR3 DNA has 36 bases and is translated from base 1. Libraries were built with RT-PCR. TCRdb lists the instrument as Illumina HiSeq 2500. TCRdb cleaned the public reads at Q25 with fastp, built clones with MiXCR and kept in-frame beta chains. Entries are consolidated by CDR3 protein sequence, retaining the most common genes and DNA. Present in this sample are a few hundred thousand distinct CDR3 sequences, 11% of which were seen just once. The biggest ten clones account for roughly 11% of the sample. These same data were also listed under a study on T cells expressing NK-cell markers. Taken from the second paper: TCR beta cDNA libraries were made by 5'RACE template switching that added a universal primer site and unique molecular identifiers. Three sorted T-cell subsets (CD3+CD56+NKG2C+, CD3+CD56+NKG2C- and CD3+CD56-NKG2C+) from under 10 donors had their TCR beta-chain repertoires profiled. Among the eight sequenced donors, only one was HCMV-seronegative, while the other seven were HCMV-seropositive. To restrict sorting to alphabetaTCR-expressing T cells, an anti-gammadeltaTCR antibody was added in several experiments. In six donors, the dominant CD3+CD56+NKG2C+ clonotypes were found to rank among the top 10 CD8+ clonotypes and to make up about 1.0-7.5% of CD8+ T cells. Those dominant clonotypes were again the most abundant among CD3+CD56-NKG2C+ cells in a handful of donors, at about 25-60.1%. Whether the expanded NKG2C-expressing T cell clones were specific for HCMV antigens remained unclear. Randomly selected healthy volunteers, three men and five women, were used as the eight sequenced donors. A commercial ELISA kit detecting HCMV-specific IgG in serum was used to determine HCMV serostatus. Peripheral blood mononuclear cells were isolated from blood by Ficoll density gradient centrifugation. Bulk peripheral blood T-cell repertoires were additionally sequenced from unsorted PBMC for several donors. cDNA synthesis was primed from the TCR beta constant segment and was followed by two successive PCR amplification steps. The libraries were sequenced on Illumina HiSeq 2000/2500, MiSeq or NextSeq, producing 2 x 150 bp reads. Reads were demultiplexed and grouped by UMI with MIGEC, and clonotypes were assembled and quantified with MiTCR. To exclude erroneous sequences, any TCR cDNA sequence not supported by at least two reads was discarded. The tcR package was used for downstream repertoire analysis, and clonotypes were matched across fractions by CDR3 nucleotide sequence plus V segment. Antigen specificity was annotated against VDJdb with VDJmatch, allowing one amino acid substitution in CDR3.

Recombination linked TRBV20-1 to TRBJ1-1, with no reliable assignment of the D segment. The source of this sequence is a man aged 45-65 years who received an inactivated influenza vaccine. Donor details come from another sample of the same person, matched by shared clones. The sample was PBMCs from blood, taken on the day of vaccination. CDR3 region: CSGAAVNTEAFF. The bases read TGCAGTGGGGCTGCGGTTAACACTGAAGCTTTCTTT.